The 16 T cell receptor beta chains below come from one sample, sequenced in a study of cytomegalovirus exposure and HLA in healthy donors (dated by TCRdb to 2017 to 2019). Library construction relied on the immunoSEQ multiplex PCR assay. For the multiplex PCR, a mixture combining 60 forward primers for TCR Vbeta segments and 13 reverse primers for TCR Jbeta segments was used. TCRdb re-hosts the immuneACCESS table, in-frame sequences only. Its copies lack some clones; in the studies checked, an unresolved V gene accounts for under half of them, and the cause for the rest is not known. The sample records approximately 200,000 clones, around three quarters of which are singletons. Together, the top ten hold 1.6% of the sample. The sample consisted of PBMCs. These receptors came from a woman aged 18-29 years in good health and CMV-seronegative.

This chain connects TRBV28 to TRBJ2-2, with D unclear. This CDR3 has 14 residues. Trimming took off 10 bases at V and 0 bases at J, with 12 bases between the two ends. The V gene's germline CDR1 is MDHEN and CDR2 SYDVKM. The CDR3 nucleotides read TGTGCCACCAGGTCCTTCGCGAACACCGGGGAGCTGTTTTTT. Amino acids: CATRSFANTGELFF.

The V call is TRBV6-5, the J call TRBJ2-7; D not resolved. This CDR3 region has 13 residues. Per the germline V gene, CDR1 is MNHEY and CDR2 is SVGAGI. Trimming pared 6 bases from V and 0 bases from J, leaving 9 bases between. The CDR3 loop is CASSPLSSYEQYF. CDR3 DNA sequence: TGTGCCAGCAGCCCCCTGAGCTCCTACGAGCAGTACTTC.

The rearrangement links TRBV28 to TRBJ1-2, with D possibly matching TRBD1 (6 bases). The V end was cut by 4 bases, the J end by 2 bases, with 14 bases between. Germline lookup yields CDR1 MDHEN and CDR2 SYDVKM. The CDR3 extends over 15 amino acids. Here the CDR3 reads CASSSPRGTNYGYTF. The DNA of the CDR3 is TGTGCCAGCAGTTCCCCGAGGGGGACGAACTATGGCTACACCTTC.

The chain couples TRBV27 to TRBJ1-5, with D uncertain. V was pared by 6 bases and J by 4 bases, with 7 bases between. Germline V gene lookup returns CDR1 MNHEY and CDR2 SMNVEV (reference sequence). The CDR3 sequence is 12 residues long. This CDR3 reads CASSKQNQPQHF. The CDR3 coding sequence is TGTGCCAGCAGCAAACAAAATCAGCCCCAGCATTTT.

This clone showed up just once. The chain combines TRBV27 with TRBJ2-2, with 10 bases that match TRBD1. The CDR3 has 16 residues. The germline V gene encodes CDR1 MNHEY and CDR2 SMNVEV (reference sequence). Losses at the gene ends were 3 bases for V and 6 bases for J; bases not matched to a gene: 7. The CDR3 DNA follows: TGTGCCAGCAGTTTTTTCGGACAGGGGGTTTCCGGGGAGCTGTTTTTT. Amino acids: CASSFFGQGVSGELFF.

This chain connects TRBV10-2 to TRBJ2-5, with D maybe TRBD2 (6 bases). Germline loops: CDR1 WSHSY, CDR2 SAAADI. The CDR3 contains 14 residues. Trimming removed 5 bases from V and 3 bases from J, with 13 bases in between. CDR3: CASSNRDSKETQYF. In nucleotides, the CDR3 is TGCGCCAGCAGTAACCGGGACTCTAAAGAGACCCAGTACTTC.

The chain couples TRBV10-3 to TRBJ2-1; 7 nucleotides agree with TRBD1. The CDR3 loop spans 12 amino acids. Germline loops: CDR1 ENHRY, CDR2 SYGVKD. V lost 4 bases, J lost 8 bases, and 2 bases stayed unmatched. The DNA for the CDR3 is TGTGCCATCAGTGGACAGGGCGATGAGCAGTTCTTC. It encodes CAISGQGDEQFF.

This chain connects TRBV15 to TRBJ2-1; 8 positions agree with TRBD1. CDR3 length: 15 residues. CDR1 is LNHNV and CDR2 is YYDKDF in the germline V gene (reference sequence). V was clipped by 3 bases and J by 4 bases; unmatched bases: 5. CDR3 amino acids: CATSSVGQVYNEQFF. CDR3 coding DNA: TGTGCCACCAGCAGCGTGGGACAGGTTTACAATGAGCAGTTCTTC.

The chain joins TRBV5-6 to TRBJ2-4, with D possibly matching TRBD1 (6 bases). The germline gives CDR1 SGHDT, CDR2 YYEEEE. The CDR3 loop spans 14 amino acids. Trimming removed 1 base at V and 8 bases at J, with 13 bases between. This CDR3 reads CASSLYQGIYIQYF. As DNA, the CDR3 is TGTGCCAGCAGCTTGTACCAGGGGATATACATTCAGTACTTC.

This chain connects TRBV5-6 to TRBJ2-5, with a tentative D call TRBD1 (5 bases). Germline V gene sequence: CDR1 SGHDT, CDR2 YYEEEE. V lost 2 bases, J lost 0 bases, and 8 bases lay in between. The CDR3 runs 14 residues. In nucleotides, the CDR3 is TGTGCCAGCAGCTTTCAGGGCAACCAAGAGACCCAGTACTTC. Translation gives CASSFQGNQETQYF. The entire variable domain, with the rest obtained from reference TRBV5-6 and TRBJ2-5, is as follows: DAGVTQSPTHLIKTRGQQVTLRCSPKSGHDTVSWYQQALGQGPQFIFQYYEEEERQRGNFPDRFSGHQFPNYSSELNVNALLLGDSALYLCASSFQGNQETQYFGPGTRLLVL.

This sequence joins TRBV9 and TRBJ2-3, with D tentatively TRBD2 (6 bases). V dropped 0 bases and J dropped 0 bases, with 14 bases sitting between them. From germline, CDR1 is SGDLS and CDR2 YYNGEE. The CDR3 runs to 17 residues. The CDR3 coding sequence is TGTGCCAGCAGCGTAGGGCCAGCGGGTGAGAGCACAGATACGCAGTATTTT. Translating it yields CASSVGPAGESTDTQYF. Looking up the rest from reference TRBV9 and TRBJ2-3 gives the full variable domain: DSGVTQTPKHLITATGQRVTLRCSPRSGDLSVYWYQQSLDQGLQFLIQYYNGEERAKGNILERFSAQQFPDLHSELNLSSLELGDSALYFCASSVGPAGESTDTQYFGPGTRLTVL.

The chain joins TRBV4-1 to TRBJ2-3; TRBD1 is a possible D gene (5 bases). V was trimmed by 4 bases and J by 0 bases, leaving 8 bases between them. Germline V gene lookup returns CDR1 MGHRA and CDR2 YSYEKL. This CDR3 has 14 amino acids. The DNA for the CDR3 is TGCGCCAGCAGCCCGACAGCTAGCACAGATACGCAGTATTTT. Protein: CASSPTASTDTQYF.

The J gene is TRBJ1-1, the V gene TRBV6-6; TRBD1 might be the D (6 bases). The V end was cut by 6 bases, the J end by 3 bases, with 11 bases between. There are 13 residues in the CDR3. CDR1 is MNHNY and CDR2 is SVGAGI in the germline V gene (reference sequence). CDR3 bases: TGTGCCAGCAGGAACGGACAGCACACTGAAGCTTTCTTT. Its translation is CASRNGQHTEAFF.

This chain joins TRBV11-3 and TRBJ2-1; weak D call: TRBD1 (5 bases). The CDR3 is 15 residues long. CDR1 SGHNT and CDR2 YENEEA come from the germline V gene. Trimming pared 3 bases from V and 2 bases from J, leaving 11 bases between. The CDR3 DNA reads as TGTGCCAGCAGCTTTGCTGGGGCCACCTACAATGAGCAGTTCTTC. It specifies CASSFAGATYNEQFF.

This chain links TRBV5-5 with TRBJ1-1; TRBD1 matches 7 bases. The CDR3 runs 14 residues. Germline lookup yields CDR1 SGHKS and CDR2 YYEKEE (reference sequence). Trimming removed 4 bases from V and 6 bases from J; junction bases left unmatched: 9. CDR3 sequence (DNA): TGTGCCAGCAGCCCGGGACAGAAAACCGCTGAAGCTTTCTTT. Protein sequence: CASSPGQKTAEAFF.

The chain combines TRBV6-6 with TRBJ2-5; perhaps TRBD2 as D (6 bases). The germline V and J ends were trimmed by 2 bases and 4 bases, with 11 bases remaining between them. The CDR3 totals 14 residues. The germline V gene has CDR1 MNHNY and CDR2 SVGAGI (reference sequence). DNA for the CDR3: TGTGCCAGCAGTTACGGCGGGATTGGAGAGACCCAGTACTTC. This encodes CASSYGGIGETQYF.